The 27 T cell receptor beta chains below come from one sample, sequenced in a study of cytomegalovirus exposure and HLA in healthy donors. The table came from immunoSEQ multiplex PCR; TCRdb's copy has only in-frame clones and leaves some out. Here the sample spans some 170,000 clones, 86% being singletons. Sequences were obtained from PBMCs. Every receptor here comes from a man aged 18 to 35 in good health and CMV-seropositive.

Comments on this clone: Because the CDR3's place on the DNA is in doubt, the DNA is left out and the CDR3 is given as listed by TCRdb. The chain links TRBV10-3 to TRBJ1-1. Including both end residues, the CDR3 is 13 amino acids long. CDR1 ENHRY and CDR2 SYGVKD come from the germline V gene. The CDR3 sequence: CAVHPGTEAFFQF.

The rearrangement links TRBV4-3 to TRBJ2-2; TRBD1 matches 11 bases. J gave up 7 bases and V 3 bases, and 10 bases lay outside the gene matches. The CDR3 is 17 residues long. Germline loops: CDR1 LGHNA, CDR2 YSLEER. CDR3 in amino acids: CASSHPNSGQGVGELFF. The CDR3 bases are TGCGCCAGCAGCCACCCGAACTCGGGACAGGGGGTCGGGGAGCTGTTTTTT.

V is TRBV6-5 and J is TRBJ2-5; 7 bases fit TRBD1. Germline CDR1 is MNHEY and CDR2 is SVGAGI. There are 15 residues in the CDR3. Trimming took 5 bases from V and 5 from J; bases not matched to a gene: 11. CDR3 DNA: TGTGCCAGCAGTCGAACAGGGGTATTGAGCGAGACCCAGTACTTC. This encodes CASSRTGVLSETQYF.

V and J are TRBV7-9 and TRBJ2-1; 8 bases are shared with TRBD2. Trimming at V came to 3 bases and at J to 8 bases, leaving 9 bases not matched to a gene. The CDR3 length is 15 residues. CDR1 and CDR2 (germline): SEHNR, FQNEAQ (reference sequence). CDR3 sequence (DNA): TGTGCCAGCAGCTTCTCAGCGGGAGATTCATATGAGCAGTTCTTC. Its protein product is CASSFSAGDSYEQFF.

The J gene is TRBJ2-1, the V gene TRBV7-9; 7 bases agree with TRBD2. Per the germline V gene, CDR1 is SEHNR and CDR2 is FQNEAQ (reference sequence). This CDR3 is 14 amino acids long. Germline trimming cut 3 bases from V and 8 bases from J; bases unmatched to any gene: 7. The CDR3 reads CASSFWGGEDEQFF. The CDR3 coding sequence is TGTGCCAGCAGCTTTTGGGGGGGGGAGGATGAGCAGTTCTTC.

In its sample, this clone was seen once. The CDR3 DNA follows: TGTGCCAGCAGCTTTCGGGACAGGTCCCCCTACGAGCAGTACTTC. Amino acids: CASSFRDRSPYEQYF. The chain carries TRBV9 and TRBJ2-7; the match to TRBD1 covers 8 bases. The ends lost 4 bases at V and 2 bases at J; junction bases unmatched: 8. The germline CDR1 and CDR2 sequences are SGDLS and YYNGEE. The CDR3 totals 15 residues.

V usage is TRBV4-1 and J usage is TRBJ2-3, with 7 bases lining up with TRBD2. Germline V gene data show CDR1 as MGHRA and CDR2 as YSYEKL. The CDR3 consists of 15 residues. V shed 1 base and J 5 bases; nucleotides not matched to a gene: 6. The CDR3 DNA is TGCGCCAGCAGCCAAGTCGGGGCTAGCGGAGATACGCAGTATTTT. This translates into CASSQVGASGDTQYF.

DNA for the CDR3: TGTGCCAGCAGCAAAGACGACAGGGGAGTTAGTCCGGGCTACACCTTC. Amino acid sequence: CASSKDDRGVSPGYTF. The chain combines TRBV21-1 with TRBJ1-2; TRBD1, the table's D call, lacks a check against the DNA. TRBV21-1 is designated a pseudogene. This CDR3 region has 16 residues.

The V call is TRBV19, the J call TRBJ1-4, with D tentatively TRBD1 (5 bases). Germline values: CDR1 LNHDA, CDR2 SQIVND (reference sequence). V was pared by 6 bases and J by 1 base, with 9 bases between. The CDR3 has 14 residues. The CDR3 DNA reads as TGTGCCAGTAGGGGCAGGGTAACTAATGAAAAACTGTTTTTT. Protein sequence: CASRGRVTNEKLFF. The variable domain in full, with the rest retrieved from reference TRBV19 and TRBJ1-4, is DGGITQSPKYLFRKEGQNVTLSCEQNLNHDAMYWYRQDPGQGLRLIYYSQIVNDFQKGDIAEGYSVSREKKESFPLTVTSAQKNPTAFYLCASRGRVTNEKLFFGSGTQLSVL.

V usage is TRBV27 and J usage is TRBJ1-4, with 8 bases identical to TRBD1. The V gene's germline CDR1 is MNHEY and CDR2 SMNVEV (reference sequence). The ends lost 7 bases at V and 8 bases at J; junction bases unmatched: 12. The CDR3 sequence is 15 residues long. The CDR3 spells CASTRTGTGDEKLFF. The CDR3 DNA reads as TGTGCCAGCACAAGAACCGGGACAGGAGACGAAAAACTGTTTTTT.

The chain combines TRBV11-3 with TRBJ2-5; D ambiguous. This CDR3 comprises 14 residues. V lost 0 bases and J 5 bases, leaving 10 bases between the germline ends. Germline CDR1 reads SGHNT; CDR2 reads YENEEA. The CDR3 sequence: CASSLEPAGETQYF. In DNA, the CDR3 is TGTGCCAGCAGCTTAGAACCGGCCGGGGAGACCCAGTACTTC. The full variable domain, rest sourced from reference TRBV11-3 and TRBJ2-5, is EAGVVQSPRYKIIEKKQPVAFWCNPISGHNTLYWYLQNLGQGPELLIRYENEEAVDDSQLPKDRFSAERLKGVDSTLKIQPAELGDSAVYLCASSLEPAGETQYFGPGTRLLVL.

This chain connects TRBV11-3 to TRBJ2-7; a weak D match, TRBD2 (6 bases). CDR1 and CDR2 (germline): SGHNT, YENEEA. V was shortened by 1 base and J by 5 bases, with 9 bases between the two germline ends. CDR3 length: 13 amino acids. CDR3: CASSLVTGDEQYF. The CDR3 nucleotides are TGTGCCAGCAGCTTAGTCACGGGGGACGAGCAGTACTTC.

This clone appeared a few times. The chain couples TRBV2 to TRBJ1-6; 8 bases line up with TRBD1. Germline V gene sequence: CDR1 SNHLY, CDR2 FYNNEI. The J segment lost 10 bases and the V segment lost 6 bases, leaving 8 bases of the junction unmatched. The CDR3 consists of 14 residues. The CDR3 here is CASSSQGAGSPLHF. The CDR3 bases are TGTGCCAGCAGCAGCCAGGGGGCGGGATCACCCCTCCACTTT. Filled out from reference TRBV2 and TRBJ1-6, the complete variable domain reads EPEVTQTPSHQVTQMGQEVILRCVPISNHLYFYWYRQILGQKVEFLVSFYNNEISEKSEIFDDQFSVERPDGSNFTLKIRSTKLEDSAMYFCASSSQGAGSPLHFGNGTRLTVT.

The chain carries TRBV13 and TRBJ2-7; D is undetermined. The CDR3 length is 12 residues. Trimming stripped 0 bases from V and 7 bases from J, with 7 bases between. Germline loops: CDR1 PRHDT, CDR2 FYEKMQ (reference sequence). CDR3 nucleotides: TGTGCCAGCAGCTTAGGCACGAGGGAGCAGTACTTC. It is translated as CASSLGTREQYF.

The chain has TRBV27 and TRBJ2-3; unclear D gene. Germline V gene sequence: CDR1 MNHEY, CDR2 SMNVEV (reference sequence). V was pared by 2 bases and J by 11 bases, with 20 bases between. The CDR3 extends over 15 amino acids. CDR3 sequence (DNA): TGTGCCAGCAGTTTAGGAGATGTCCCCCCGAGTAGGCAGTATTTT. Translating it yields CASSLGDVPPSRQYF.

This sequence joins TRBV29-1 and TRBJ2-7, with a tentative D call TRBD1 (6 bases). The CDR3 sequence is 13 residues long. V was cut by 3 bases and J by 0 bases, with 9 bases left in between. CDR1 is SQVTM and CDR2 is ANQGSEA in the germline V gene. In DNA, the CDR3 is TGCAGCGTTGAGACAGGTAACTCCTACGAGCAGTACTTC. Translation: CSVETGNSYEQYF.

The chain carries TRBV29-1 and TRBJ2-7, with D perhaps matching TRBD1 (6 bases). V lost 7 bases to trimming and J lost 5 bases, with 21 bases between them. The CDR3 loop spans 14 amino acids. Germline V gene lookup returns CDR1 SQVTM and CDR2 ANQGSEA. Here the CDR3 reads CSAVQGNGLDEQYF. In DNA, the CDR3 is TGCAGCGCCGTCCAGGGGAATGGTCTCGACGAGCAGTACTTC.

Only one count was recorded for this clone. The rearrangement joins TRBV7-8 to TRBJ2-5; D is possibly TRBD2 (6 bases). Germline-derived CDR1 and CDR2 are SGHVS and FQNEAQ. The CDR3 is made up of 15 amino acids. V gave up 2 bases and J gave up 4 bases, with 14 bases separating them. CDR3 amino acids: CASSLRGGGSETQYF. The CDR3 bases are TGTGCCAGCAGCTTAAGGGGTGGAGGGTCAGAGACCCAGTACTTC.

The rearrangement links TRBV19 to TRBJ1-1; 10 nucleotides match TRBD1. CDR1 is LNHDA and CDR2 is SQIVND in the germline V gene (reference sequence). The CDR3 is made up of 15 amino acids. V dropped 4 bases and J dropped 8; count of bases not matched to a gene: 10. The CDR3 bases are TGTGCCAGTAGTAGCCTAGACAGGGGGCTGAGGGAAGCTTTCTTT. Protein: CASSSLDRGLREAFF.

This chain joins TRBV7-3 and TRBJ2-1; 7 nucleotides align to TRBD2. The CDR3 has 13 residues. Germline V CDR1 and CDR2: SGHTA, FQGTGA. V shed 3 bases and J 9 bases; nucleotides not matched to a gene: 5. CDR3 bases: TGTGCCAGCAGCTTCGGCGGGAGAGGTGAGCAGTTCTTC. Residues: CASSFGGRGEQFF.

The chain uses TRBV19 and TRBJ2-7; D perhaps matches TRBD2 (6 bases). This CDR3 is 15 amino acids long. Per the germline V gene, CDR1 is LNHDA and CDR2 is SQIVND (reference sequence). The ends were cut back, 6 bases at V and 0 bases at J, with 15 bases in the middle. CDR3: CASSSSVRSSYEQYF. The CDR3 DNA is TGTGCCAGTAGCTCTAGCGTCCGGAGCTCCTACGAGCAGTACTTC.

The chain links TRBV27 to TRBJ2-5; 14 bases map to TRBD2. The CDR3 consists of 17 residues. CDR1 is MNHEY and CDR2 is SMNVEV in the germline V gene (reference sequence). With 6 bases clipped from V and 2 bases from J, the junction kept 8 bases outside the gene matches. In DNA form, the CDR3 reads TGTGCCAGCAGGCGCGGGACTAGCGGGGGTCCTCAAGAGACCCAGTACTTC. Protein: CASRRGTSGGPQETQYF.

The chain couples TRBV4-3 to TRBJ1-4; D ambiguous. The CDR3 covers 17 residues. V lost 0 bases to trimming and J lost 2 bases, with 13 bases between them. The germline V gene has CDR1 LGHNA and CDR2 YSLEER. The CDR3 sequence is CASSQEWIGYTNEKLFF. In DNA, the CDR3 is TGCGCCAGCAGCCAAGAATGGATCGGGTATACTAATGAAAAACTGTTTTTT.

This sequence joins TRBV2 and TRBJ1-2; the match to TRBD1 covers 7 bases. CDR1 SNHLY and CDR2 FYNNEI come from the germline V gene. The V gene end was trimmed by 6 bases and the J gene end by 0 bases; junction bases not matched to a gene: 16. The CDR3 loop spans 18 amino acids. CDR3 nucleotide sequence: TGTGCCAGCAGGGGGACAGAAATCACACCTGGCGCTAACTATGGCTACACCTTC. Amino acids: CASRGTEITPGANYGYTF.

With regard to this clone: Other DNA sequences in the sample encode the same CDR3. The rearrangement joins TRBV18 to TRBJ1-5, with D possibly TRBD1 on 5 matching bases. V lost 3 bases and J lost 6, with 9 bases in between. The CDR3 runs 13 residues. Germline V gene sequence: CDR1 KGHSH, CDR2 LQKENI. CDR3 DNA: TGTGCCAGCTCACCGGGCGGGGGTCAGCCCCAGCATTTT. Translated: CASSPGGGQPQHF.

In its sample, this clone was seen a few times. V and J are TRBV7-9 and TRBJ2-7; TRBD1 agrees at 8 bases. This CDR3 region has 15 residues. The germline CDR1 and CDR2 sequences are SEHNR and FQNEAQ (reference sequence). V trimming: 4 bases; J trimming: 2 bases; junction bases outside the gene matches: 7. CDR3 in DNA: TGTGCCAGCAGCTCGACCGACAGGGGTCCCTACGAGCAGTACTTC. This codes for CASSSTDRGPYEQYF.

V gene TRBV19 combines with J gene TRBJ2-7; 7 bases are shared with TRBD2. Looked up from germline, CDR1 is LNHDA and CDR2 is SQIVND (reference sequence). V shed 7 bases, J shed 2 bases, and the junction held 11 bases outside the gene matches. CDR3 length equals 15 residues. The CDR3 DNA sequence: TGTGCCAGTACTCTAAGGACTAGACCTACCTACGAGCAGTACTTC. Protein sequence: CASTLRTRPTYEQYF.